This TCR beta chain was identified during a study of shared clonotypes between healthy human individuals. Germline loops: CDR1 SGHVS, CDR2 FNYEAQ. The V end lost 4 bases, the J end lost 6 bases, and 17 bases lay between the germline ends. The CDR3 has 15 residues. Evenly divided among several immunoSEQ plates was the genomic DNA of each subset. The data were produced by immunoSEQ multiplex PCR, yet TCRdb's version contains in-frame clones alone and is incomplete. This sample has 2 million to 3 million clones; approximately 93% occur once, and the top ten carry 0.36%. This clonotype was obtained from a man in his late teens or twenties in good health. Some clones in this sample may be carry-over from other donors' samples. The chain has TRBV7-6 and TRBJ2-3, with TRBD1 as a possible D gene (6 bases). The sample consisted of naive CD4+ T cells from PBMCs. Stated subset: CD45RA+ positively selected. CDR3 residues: CASSYRGQGFDTQYF. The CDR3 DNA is TGTGCCAGCAGCTATAGAGGGCAGGGGTTCGATACGCAGTATTTT.